The TCR beta chain under discussion was sequenced for a study of blood T cells in healthy people across ages. The study, taken as a whole, reports: TCR beta diversity per million T cells fell roughly linearly with age.

Alongside a J-beta primer mix, a sample-barcoded 5' primer served in a second PCR lasting about 6 to 11 cycles. TCRdb re-called the 5' RACE reads with MiXCR, one entry per CDR3 protein. The data contain about 1.7 million distinct CDR3 sequences, 28% of them singletons. Looked up from germline, CDR1 is DFQATT and CDR2 is SNEGSKA (reference sequence). V lost 3 bases to trimming and J lost 3 bases; unmatched junction nucleotides: 9. CDR3 length: 16 amino acids. This clonotype was observed many times. The antigen is unknown. The V gene is TRBV20-1, the J gene TRBJ2-1; TRBD1 matches at 9 bases. The receptor was derived from a woman aged 30 to 39 in good health. The sample was blood. The CDR3 DNA reads as TGCAGTGCTAGTCCCGAGGGGACAGGGCGCTACAATGAGCAGTTCTTC. Translated, it gives CSASPEGTGRYNEQFF.